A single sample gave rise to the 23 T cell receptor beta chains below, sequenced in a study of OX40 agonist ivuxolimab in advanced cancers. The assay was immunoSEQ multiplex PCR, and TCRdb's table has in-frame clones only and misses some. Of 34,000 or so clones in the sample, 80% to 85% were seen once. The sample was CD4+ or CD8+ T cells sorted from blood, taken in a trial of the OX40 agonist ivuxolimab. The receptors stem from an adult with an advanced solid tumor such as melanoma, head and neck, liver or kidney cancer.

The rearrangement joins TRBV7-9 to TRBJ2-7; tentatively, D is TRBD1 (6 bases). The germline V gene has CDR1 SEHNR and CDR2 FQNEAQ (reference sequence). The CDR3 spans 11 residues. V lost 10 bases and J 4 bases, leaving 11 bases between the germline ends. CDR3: CATKQGYEQYF. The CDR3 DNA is TGTGCCACCAAGCAGGGGTACGAGCAGTACTTC.

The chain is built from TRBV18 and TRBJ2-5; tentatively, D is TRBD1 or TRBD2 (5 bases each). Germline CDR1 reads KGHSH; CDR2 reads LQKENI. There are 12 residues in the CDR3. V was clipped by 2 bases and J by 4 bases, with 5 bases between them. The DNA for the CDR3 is TGTGCCAGCTCACCAGGGGGAGAGACCCAGTACTTC. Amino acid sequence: CASSPGGETQYF. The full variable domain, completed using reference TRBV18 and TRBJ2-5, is NAGVMQNPRHLVRRRGQEARLRCSPMKGHSHVYWYRQLPEEGLKFMVYLQKENIIDESGMPKERFSAEFPKEGPSILRIQQVVRGDSAAYFCASSPGGETQYFGPGTRLLVL.

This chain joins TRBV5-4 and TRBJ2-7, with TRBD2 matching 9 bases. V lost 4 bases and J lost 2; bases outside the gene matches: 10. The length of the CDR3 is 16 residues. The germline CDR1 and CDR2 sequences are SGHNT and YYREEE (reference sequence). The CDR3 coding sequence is TGTGCCAGCAGCATTTACCCCCGCGGGAGGGCCTACGAGCAGTACTTC. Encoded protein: CASSIYPRGRAYEQYF.

CDR3 region: CASSPEGFGTQYF. As DNA, the CDR3 is TGCGCCAGCAGCCCGGAGGGGTTTGGTACGCAGTATTTT. The rearrangement links TRBV5-1 to TRBJ2-3; D possibly corresponds to TRBD2 (6 bases). Germline V gene sequence: CDR1 SGHRS, CDR2 YFSETQ. The V end was cut by 4 bases, the J end by 8 bases, with 14 bases between. CDR3 length: 13 residues.

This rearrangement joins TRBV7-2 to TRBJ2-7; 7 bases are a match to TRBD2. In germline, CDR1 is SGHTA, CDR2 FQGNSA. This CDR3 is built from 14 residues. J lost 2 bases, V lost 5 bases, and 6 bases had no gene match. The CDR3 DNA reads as TGTGCCAGCAGCCCCGCTAGCGGAACCTACGAGCAGTACTTC. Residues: CASSPASGTYEQYF.

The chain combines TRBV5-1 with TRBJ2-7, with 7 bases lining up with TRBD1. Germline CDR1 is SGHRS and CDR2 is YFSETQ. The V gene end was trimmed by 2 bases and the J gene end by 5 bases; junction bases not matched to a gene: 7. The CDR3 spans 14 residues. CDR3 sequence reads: CASSLDRAVNEQYF. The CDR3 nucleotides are TGCGCCAGCAGCTTAGACAGGGCGGTCAACGAGCAGTACTTC.

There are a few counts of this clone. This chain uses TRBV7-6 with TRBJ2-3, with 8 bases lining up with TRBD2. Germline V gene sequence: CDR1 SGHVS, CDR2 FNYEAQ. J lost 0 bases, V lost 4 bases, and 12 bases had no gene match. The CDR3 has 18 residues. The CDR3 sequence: CASSSSVSGGASTDTQYF. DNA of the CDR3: TGTGCCAGCAGCTCATCGGTGAGCGGGGGCGCTAGCACAGATACGCAGTATTTT.

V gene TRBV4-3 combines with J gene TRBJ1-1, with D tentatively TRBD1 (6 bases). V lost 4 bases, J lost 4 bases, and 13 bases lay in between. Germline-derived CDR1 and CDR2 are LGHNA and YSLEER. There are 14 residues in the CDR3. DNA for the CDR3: TGCGCCAGCAGCCTAGGGGGGGTTGGCACTGAAGCTTTCTTT. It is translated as CASSLGGVGTEAFF.

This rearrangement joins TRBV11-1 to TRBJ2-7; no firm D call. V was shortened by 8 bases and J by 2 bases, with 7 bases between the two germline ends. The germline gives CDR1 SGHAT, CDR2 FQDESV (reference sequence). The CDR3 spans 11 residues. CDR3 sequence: CASSDPYEQYF. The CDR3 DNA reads TGTGCCAGCTCGGACCCCTACGAGCAGTACTTC.

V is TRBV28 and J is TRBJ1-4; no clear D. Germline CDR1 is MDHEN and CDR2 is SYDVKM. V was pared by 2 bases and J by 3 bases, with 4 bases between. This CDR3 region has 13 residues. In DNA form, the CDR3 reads TGTGCCAGCAGTTTACGCGCTAATGAAAAACTGTTTTTT. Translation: CASSLRANEKLFF.

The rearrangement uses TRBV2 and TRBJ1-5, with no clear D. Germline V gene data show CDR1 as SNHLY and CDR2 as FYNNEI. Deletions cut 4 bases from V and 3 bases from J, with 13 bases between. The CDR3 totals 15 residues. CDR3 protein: CASSVEGQDNQPQHF. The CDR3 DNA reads TGTGCCAGCAGTGTTGAGGGCCAGGACAATCAGCCCCAGCATTTT.

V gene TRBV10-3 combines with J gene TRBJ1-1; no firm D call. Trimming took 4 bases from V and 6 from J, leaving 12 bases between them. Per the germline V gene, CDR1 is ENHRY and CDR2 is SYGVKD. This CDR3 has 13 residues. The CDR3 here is CAISVEEVAEAFF. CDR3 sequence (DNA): TGTGCCATCAGTGTGGAAGAGGTGGCTGAAGCTTTCTTT.

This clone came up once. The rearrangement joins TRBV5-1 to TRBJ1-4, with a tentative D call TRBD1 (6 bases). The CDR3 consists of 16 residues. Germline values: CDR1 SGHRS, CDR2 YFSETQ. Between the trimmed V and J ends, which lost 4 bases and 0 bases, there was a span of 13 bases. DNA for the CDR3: TGCGCCAGCAGCCTACGGACAGCTGCAACTAATGAAAAACTGTTTTTT. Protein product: CASSLRTAATNEKLFF.

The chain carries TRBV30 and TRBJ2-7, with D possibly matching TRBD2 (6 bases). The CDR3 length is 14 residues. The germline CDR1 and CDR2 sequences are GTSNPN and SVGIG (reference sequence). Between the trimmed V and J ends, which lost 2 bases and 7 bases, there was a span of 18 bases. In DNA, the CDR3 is TGTGCCTGGAGTAGGTGGGGGGACCTGGGTGAGCAGTACTTC. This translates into CAWSRWGDLGEQYF.

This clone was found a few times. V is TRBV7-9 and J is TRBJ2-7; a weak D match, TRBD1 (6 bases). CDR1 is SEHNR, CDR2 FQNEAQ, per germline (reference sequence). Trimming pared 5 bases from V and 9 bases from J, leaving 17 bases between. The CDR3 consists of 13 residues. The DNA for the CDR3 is TGTGCCAGCAGCCCGGGGACACCTGGAGGGCAGTACTTC. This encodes CASSPGTPGGQYF.

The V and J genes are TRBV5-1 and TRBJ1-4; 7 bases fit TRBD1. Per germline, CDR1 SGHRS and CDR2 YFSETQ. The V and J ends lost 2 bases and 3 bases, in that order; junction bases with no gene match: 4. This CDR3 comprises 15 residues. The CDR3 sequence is CASSLQGSPNEKLFF. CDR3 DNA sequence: TGCGCCAGCAGCTTACAGGGGTCTCCTAATGAAAAACTGTTTTTT.

In nucleotides, the CDR3 is TGTGCCAGCAGCCACGGAACCTACGAGCAGTACTTC. Residues: CASSHGTYEQYF. The chain uses TRBV7-9 and TRBJ2-5; D remains unclear. The end of the DNA is better explained by TRBJ2-7, so the J call may be wrong. The germline V gene encodes CDR1 SEHNR and CDR2 FQNEAQ (reference sequence). The CDR3 length is 12 residues.

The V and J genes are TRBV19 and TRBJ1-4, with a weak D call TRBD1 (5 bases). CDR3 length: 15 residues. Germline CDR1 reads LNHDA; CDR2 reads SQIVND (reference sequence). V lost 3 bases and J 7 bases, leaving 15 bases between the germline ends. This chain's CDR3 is CASSILWDRLEKLFF. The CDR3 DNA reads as TGTGCCAGTAGTATTTTATGGGACCGCCTTGAAAAACTGTTTTTT. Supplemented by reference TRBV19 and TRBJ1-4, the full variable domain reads DGGITQSPKYLFRKEGQNVTLSCEQNLNHDAMYWYRQDPGQGLRLIYYSQIVNDFQKGDIAEGYSVSREKKESFPLTVTSAQKNPTAFYLCASSILWDRLEKLFFGSGTQLSVL.

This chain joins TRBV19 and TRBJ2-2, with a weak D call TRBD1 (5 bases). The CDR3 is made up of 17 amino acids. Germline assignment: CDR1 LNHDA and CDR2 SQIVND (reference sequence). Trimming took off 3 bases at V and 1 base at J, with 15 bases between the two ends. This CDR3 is CASSIVGPAKNTGELFF. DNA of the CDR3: TGTGCCAGTAGTATTGTGGGGCCGGCAAAGAACACCGGGGAGCTGTTTTTT.

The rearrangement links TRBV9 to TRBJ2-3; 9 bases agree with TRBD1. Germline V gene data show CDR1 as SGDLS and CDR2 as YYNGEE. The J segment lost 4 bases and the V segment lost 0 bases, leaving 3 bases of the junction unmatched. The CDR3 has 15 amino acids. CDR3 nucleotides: TGTGCCAGCAGCGTAGAGGGACAGGGCTCAGATACGCAGTATTTT. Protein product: CASSVEGQGSDTQYF.

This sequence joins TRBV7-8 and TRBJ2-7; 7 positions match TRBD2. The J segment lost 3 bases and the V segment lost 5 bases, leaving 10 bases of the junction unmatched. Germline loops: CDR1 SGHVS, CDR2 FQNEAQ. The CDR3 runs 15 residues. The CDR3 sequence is CASSPLAGALYEQYF. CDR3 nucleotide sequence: TGTGCCAGCAGCCCCCTGGCGGGAGCCCTCTACGAGCAGTACTTC.

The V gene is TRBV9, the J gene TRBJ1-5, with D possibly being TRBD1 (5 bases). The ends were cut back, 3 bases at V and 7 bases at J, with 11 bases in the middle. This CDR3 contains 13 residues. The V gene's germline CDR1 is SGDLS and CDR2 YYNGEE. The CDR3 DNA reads TGTGCCAGCAGCGAGGGACCGCGGCAGCCCCAGCATTTT. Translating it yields CASSEGPRQPQHF. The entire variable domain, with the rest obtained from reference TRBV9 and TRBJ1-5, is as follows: DSGVTQTPKHLITATGQRVTLRCSPRSGDLSVYWYQQSLDQGLQFLIQYYNGEERAKGNILERFSAQQFPDLHSELNLSSLELGDSALYFCASSEGPRQPQHFGDGTRLSIL.

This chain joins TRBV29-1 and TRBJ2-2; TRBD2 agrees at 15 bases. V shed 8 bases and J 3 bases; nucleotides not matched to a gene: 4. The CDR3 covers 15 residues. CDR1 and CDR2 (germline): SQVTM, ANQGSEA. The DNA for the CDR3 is TGCAGCCCACGGACTAGCGGGGGGGACACCGGGGAGCTGTTTTTT. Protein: CSPRTSGGDTGELFF.